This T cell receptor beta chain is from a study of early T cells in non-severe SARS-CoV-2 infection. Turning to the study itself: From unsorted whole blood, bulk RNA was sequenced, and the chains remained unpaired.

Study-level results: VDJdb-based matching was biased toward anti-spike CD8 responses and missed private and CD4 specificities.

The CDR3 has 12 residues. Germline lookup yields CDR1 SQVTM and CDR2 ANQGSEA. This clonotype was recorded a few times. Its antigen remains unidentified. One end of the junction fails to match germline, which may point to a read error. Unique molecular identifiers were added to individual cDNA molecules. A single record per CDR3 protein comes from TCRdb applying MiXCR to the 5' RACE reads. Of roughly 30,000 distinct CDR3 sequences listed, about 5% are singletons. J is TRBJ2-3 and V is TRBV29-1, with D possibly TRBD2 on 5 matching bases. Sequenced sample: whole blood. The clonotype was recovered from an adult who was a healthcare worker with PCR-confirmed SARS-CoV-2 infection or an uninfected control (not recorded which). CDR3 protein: CNVSEGTDTQYF. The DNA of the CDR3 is TGCAACGTTTCGGAGGGCACAGATACGCAGTATTTT.